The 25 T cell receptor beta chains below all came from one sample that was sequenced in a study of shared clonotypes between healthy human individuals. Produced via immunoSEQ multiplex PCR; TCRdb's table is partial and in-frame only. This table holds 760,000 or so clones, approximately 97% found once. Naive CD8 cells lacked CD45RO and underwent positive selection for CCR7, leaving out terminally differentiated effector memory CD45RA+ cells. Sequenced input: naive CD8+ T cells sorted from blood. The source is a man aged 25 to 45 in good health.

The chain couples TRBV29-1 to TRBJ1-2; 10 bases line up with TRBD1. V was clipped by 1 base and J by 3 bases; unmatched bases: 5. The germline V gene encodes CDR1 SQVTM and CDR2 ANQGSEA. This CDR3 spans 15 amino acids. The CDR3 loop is CSVEGGTGAHYGYTF. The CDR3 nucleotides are TGCAGCGTTGAAGGAGGGACAGGGGCCCACTATGGCTACACCTTC.

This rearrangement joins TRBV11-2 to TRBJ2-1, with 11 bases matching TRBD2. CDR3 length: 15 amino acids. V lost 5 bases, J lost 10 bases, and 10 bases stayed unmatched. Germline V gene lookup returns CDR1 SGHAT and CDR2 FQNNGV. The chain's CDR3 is CASSDHERLAGEQFF. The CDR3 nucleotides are TGTGCCAGCAGCGACCACGAGAGACTAGCGGGAGAGCAGTTCTTC.

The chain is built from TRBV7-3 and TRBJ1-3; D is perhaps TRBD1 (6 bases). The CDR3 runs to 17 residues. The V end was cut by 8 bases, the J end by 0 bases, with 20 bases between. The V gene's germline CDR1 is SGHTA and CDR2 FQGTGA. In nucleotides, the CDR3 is TGTGCCAGCCGGGGGCCTGCCAGGGGATTCTCTGGAAACACCATATATTTT. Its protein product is CASRGPARGFSGNTIYF.

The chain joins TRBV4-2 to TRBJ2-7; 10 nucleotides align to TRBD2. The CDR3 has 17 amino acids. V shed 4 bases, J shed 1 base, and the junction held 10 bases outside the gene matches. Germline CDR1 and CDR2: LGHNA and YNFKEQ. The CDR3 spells CASSPTLGLAVSYEQYF. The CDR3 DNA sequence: TGTGCCAGCAGCCCAACCCTTGGACTAGCGGTTTCCTACGAGCAGTACTTC.

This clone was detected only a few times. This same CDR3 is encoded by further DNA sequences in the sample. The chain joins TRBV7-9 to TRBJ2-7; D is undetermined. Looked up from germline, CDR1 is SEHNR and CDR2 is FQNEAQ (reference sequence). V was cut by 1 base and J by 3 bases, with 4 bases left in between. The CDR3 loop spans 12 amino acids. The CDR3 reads CASSLGVYEQYF. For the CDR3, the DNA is TGTGCCAGCAGCTTAGGGGTCTACGAGCAGTACTTC.

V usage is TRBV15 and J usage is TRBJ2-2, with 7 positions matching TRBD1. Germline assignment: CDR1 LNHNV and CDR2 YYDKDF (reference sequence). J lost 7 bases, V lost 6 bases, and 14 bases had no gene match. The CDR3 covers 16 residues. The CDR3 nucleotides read TGTGCCACCAGTCCAGCAGCGTTAGGGGGCTTCGGGGAGCTGTTTTTT. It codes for CATSPAALGGFGELFF.

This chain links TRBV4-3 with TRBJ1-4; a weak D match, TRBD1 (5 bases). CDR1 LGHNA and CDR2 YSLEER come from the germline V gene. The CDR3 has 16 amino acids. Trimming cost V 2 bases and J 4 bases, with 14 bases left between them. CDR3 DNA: TGCGCCAGCAGCCAATGGTTGACAGAAGATAATGAAAAACTGTTTTTT. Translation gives CASSQWLTEDNEKLFF.

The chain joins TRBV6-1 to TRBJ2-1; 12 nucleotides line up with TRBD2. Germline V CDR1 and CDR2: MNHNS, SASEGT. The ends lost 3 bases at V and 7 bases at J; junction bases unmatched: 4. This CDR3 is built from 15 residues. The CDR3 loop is CASSELAGGRNEQFF. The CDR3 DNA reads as TGTGCCAGCAGTGAGCTAGCGGGAGGGAGGAATGAGCAGTTCTTC.

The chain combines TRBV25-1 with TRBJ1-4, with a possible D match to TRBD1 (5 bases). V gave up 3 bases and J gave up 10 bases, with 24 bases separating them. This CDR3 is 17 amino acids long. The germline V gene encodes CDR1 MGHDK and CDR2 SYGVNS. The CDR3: CASSDVGAAREVGKLFF. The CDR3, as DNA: TGTGCCAGCAGTGATGTTGGGGCCGCCAGGGAGGTGGGAAAACTGTTTTTT.

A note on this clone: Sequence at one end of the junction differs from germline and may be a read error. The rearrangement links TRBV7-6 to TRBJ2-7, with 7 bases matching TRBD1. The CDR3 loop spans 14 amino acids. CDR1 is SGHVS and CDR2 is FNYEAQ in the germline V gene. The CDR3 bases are TGTGCCAGCAGTTTAGGGACAGATGTATACGAGCAGTACTTC. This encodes CASSLGTDVYEQYF.

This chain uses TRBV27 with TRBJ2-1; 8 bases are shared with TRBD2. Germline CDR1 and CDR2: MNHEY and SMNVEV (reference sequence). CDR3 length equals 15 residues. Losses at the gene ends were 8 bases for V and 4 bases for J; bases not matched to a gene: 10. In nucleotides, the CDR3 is TGTGCCAGCCTTGGTCGGCTAGCGGGTTACAATGAGCAGTTCTTC. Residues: CASLGRLAGYNEQFF.

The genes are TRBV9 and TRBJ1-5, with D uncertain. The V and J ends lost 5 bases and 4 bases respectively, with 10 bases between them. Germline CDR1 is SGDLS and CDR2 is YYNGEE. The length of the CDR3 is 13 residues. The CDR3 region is CASSRTVNQPQHF. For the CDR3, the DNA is TGTGCCAGCAGTCGGACGGTGAATCAGCCCCAGCATTTT.

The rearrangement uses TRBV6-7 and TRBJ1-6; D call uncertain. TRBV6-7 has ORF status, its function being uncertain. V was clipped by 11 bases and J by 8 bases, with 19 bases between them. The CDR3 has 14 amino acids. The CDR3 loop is CADLSRDPDSPLHF. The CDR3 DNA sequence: TGTGCCGACCTGTCCCGGGATCCCGATTCACCCCTCCACTTT.

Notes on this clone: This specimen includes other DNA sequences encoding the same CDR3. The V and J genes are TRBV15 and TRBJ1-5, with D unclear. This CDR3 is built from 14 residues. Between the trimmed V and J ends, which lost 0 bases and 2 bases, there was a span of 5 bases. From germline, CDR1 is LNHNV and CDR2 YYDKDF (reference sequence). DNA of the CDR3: TGTGCCACCAGCAGAGATGCGGGCAATCAGCCCCAGCATTTT. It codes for CATSRDAGNQPQHF.

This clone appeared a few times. The CDR3 sequence is CASSAGTGGDGYTF. DNA of the CDR3: TGTGCCAGCAGCGCGGGGACAGGAGGGGATGGCTACACCTTC. The chain recombines TRBV9 with TRBJ1-2, with TRBD1 matching 8 bases. Germline V CDR1 and CDR2: SGDLS, YYNGEE. V shed 3 bases and J 6 bases; nucleotides not matched to a gene: 7. The CDR3 has 14 amino acids.

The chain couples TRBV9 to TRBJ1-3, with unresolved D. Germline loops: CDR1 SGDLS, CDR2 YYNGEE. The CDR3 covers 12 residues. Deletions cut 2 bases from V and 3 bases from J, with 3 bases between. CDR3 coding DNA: TGTGCCAGCAGCGTTCGTGGAAACACCATATATTTT. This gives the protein CASSVRGNTIYF.

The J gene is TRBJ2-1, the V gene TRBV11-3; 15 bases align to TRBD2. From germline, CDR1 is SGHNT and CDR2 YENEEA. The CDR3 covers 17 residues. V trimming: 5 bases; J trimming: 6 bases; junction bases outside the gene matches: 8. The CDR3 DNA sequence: TGTGCCAGCAGCCCGAGGACTAGCGGGAGGGGTGTCAATGAGCAGTTCTTC. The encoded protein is CASSPRTSGRGVNEQFF.

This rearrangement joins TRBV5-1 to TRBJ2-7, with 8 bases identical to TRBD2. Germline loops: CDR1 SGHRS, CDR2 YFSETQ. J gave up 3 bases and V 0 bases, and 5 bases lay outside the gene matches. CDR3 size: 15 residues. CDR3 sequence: CASSLGAGGHYEQYF. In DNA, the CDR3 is TGCGCCAGCAGCTTGGGGGCGGGAGGCCACTACGAGCAGTACTTC.

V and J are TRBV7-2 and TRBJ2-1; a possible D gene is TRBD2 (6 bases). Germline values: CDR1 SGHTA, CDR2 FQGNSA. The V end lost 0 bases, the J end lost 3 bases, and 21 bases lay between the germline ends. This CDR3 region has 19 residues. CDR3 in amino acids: CASSLALLPPGSSYNEQFF. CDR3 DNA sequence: TGTGCCAGCAGCTTAGCGCTTCTCCCCCCCGGGAGTAGCTACAATGAGCAGTTCTTC.

The DNA of the CDR3 is TGTGCCAGCAGCGAACGGACTAGCGGGAGTAATGAGCAGTTCTTC. It specifies CASSERTSGSNEQFF. The chain is built from TRBV2 and TRBJ2-1; 13 bases agree with TRBD2. CDR3 length equals 15 residues. V lost 6 bases and J lost 7; bases outside the gene matches: 6. Germline V lookup: CDR1 SNHLY, CDR2 FYNNEI.

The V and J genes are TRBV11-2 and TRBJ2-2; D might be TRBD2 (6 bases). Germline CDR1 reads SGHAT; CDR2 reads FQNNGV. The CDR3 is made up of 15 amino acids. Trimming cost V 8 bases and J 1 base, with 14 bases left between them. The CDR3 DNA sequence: TGTGCCAGCGGAAGCGGGTGGGAGAACACCGGGGAGCTGTTTTTT. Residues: CASGSGWENTGELFF.

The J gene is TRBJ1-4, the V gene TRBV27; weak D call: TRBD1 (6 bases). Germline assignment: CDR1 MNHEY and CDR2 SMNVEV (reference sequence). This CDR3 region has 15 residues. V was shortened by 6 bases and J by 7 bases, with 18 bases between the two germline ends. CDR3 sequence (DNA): TGTGCCAGCAGCCTTACCGGGACAAGTGGTGAAAAACTGTTTTTT. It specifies CASSLTGTSGEKLFF. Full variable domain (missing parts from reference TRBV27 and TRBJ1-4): EAQVTQNPRYLITVTGKKLTVTCSQNMNHEYMSWYRQDPGLGLRQIYYSMNVEVTDKGDVPEGYKVSRKEKRNFPLILESPSPNQTSLYFCASSLTGTSGEKLFFGSGTQLSVL.

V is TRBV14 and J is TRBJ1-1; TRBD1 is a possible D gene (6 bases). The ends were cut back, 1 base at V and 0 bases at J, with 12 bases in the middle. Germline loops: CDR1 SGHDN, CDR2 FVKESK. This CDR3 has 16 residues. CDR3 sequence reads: CASSQAPGAVNTEAFF. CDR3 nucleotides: TGTGCCAGCAGCCAAGCCCCAGGGGCCGTGAACACTGAAGCTTTCTTT.

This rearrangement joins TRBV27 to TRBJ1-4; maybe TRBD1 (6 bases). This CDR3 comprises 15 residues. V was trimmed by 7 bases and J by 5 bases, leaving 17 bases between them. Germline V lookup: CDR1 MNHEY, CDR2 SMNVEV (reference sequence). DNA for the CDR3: TGTGCCAGCAAGCCCCTCGCGGGGACAAATGAAAAACTGTTTTTT. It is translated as CASKPLAGTNEKLFF. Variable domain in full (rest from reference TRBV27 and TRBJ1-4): EAQVTQNPRYLITVTGKKLTVTCSQNMNHEYMSWYRQDPGLGLRQIYYSMNVEVTDKGDVPEGYKVSRKEKRNFPLILESPSPNQTSLYFCASKPLAGTNEKLFFGSGTQLSVL.

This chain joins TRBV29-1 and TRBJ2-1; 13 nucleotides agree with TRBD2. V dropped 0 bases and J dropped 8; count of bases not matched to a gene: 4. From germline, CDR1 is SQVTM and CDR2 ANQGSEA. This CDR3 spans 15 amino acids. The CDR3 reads CSVEETSGRAHEQFF. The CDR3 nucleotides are TGCAGCGTTGAAGAAACTAGCGGGAGGGCCCATGAGCAGTTCTTC.